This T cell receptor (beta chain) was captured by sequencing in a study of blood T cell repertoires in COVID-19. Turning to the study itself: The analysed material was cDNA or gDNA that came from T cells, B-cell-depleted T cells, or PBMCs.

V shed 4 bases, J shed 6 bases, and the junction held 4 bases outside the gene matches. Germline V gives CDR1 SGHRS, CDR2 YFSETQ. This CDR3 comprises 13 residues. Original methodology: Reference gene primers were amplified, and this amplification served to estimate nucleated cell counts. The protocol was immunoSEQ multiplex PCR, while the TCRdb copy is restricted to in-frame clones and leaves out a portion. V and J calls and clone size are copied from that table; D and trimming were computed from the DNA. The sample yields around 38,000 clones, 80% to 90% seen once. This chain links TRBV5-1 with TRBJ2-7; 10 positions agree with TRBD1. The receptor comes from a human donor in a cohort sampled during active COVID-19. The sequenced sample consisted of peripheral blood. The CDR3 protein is CASSVGQGREQYF. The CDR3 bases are TGCGCCAGCAGCGTGGGACAGGGGCGCGAGCAGTACTTC.